The entry that follows covers one T cell receptor (beta chain) sequence. This clone was detected once. The antigen it recognizes is unknown. No quality values exist for individual bases; no much larger clone is one base distant. CDR1 and CDR2 are read off the germline V gene as MDHEN and SYDVKM. Trimming takes 2 bases from V and 7 bases from J, and the germline ends sit 17 bases apart. The CDR3 starts with the cysteine, ends with the phenylalanine, and has 16 residues. Of all the DNA, just the CDR3 is kept, 48 bases in frame from base 1. The data were taken from a study of blood T cell repertoires in COVID-19 (dated by TCRdb to the early 2020s). In terms of the full investigation: Samples from collaborators originated in the United States, Italy and Spain and spanned both the acute and convalescent phases of COVID-19. HLA class I and class II types, where available, came from metadata supplied by the sample provider rather than from assay-based typing. Deeply sampled blood TCRbeta repertoires from subjects exposed to, actively infected with, or recovered from COVID-19 were included in the dataset. The sample metadata nearly always contained a de-identified subject ID, COVID-19 status, age in years and sex. Samples were obtained from the ongoing ImmuneRACE study (first 160 participants) and from about 1,300 subjects provided by 6 global collaborators. The repertoires were released in a freely available public database intended as a resource for research on the immune response to SARS-CoV-2. The prospective study material was composed of cDNA or gDNA derived from T cells, B-cell-depleted T cells, or PBMCs.

General study outcomes and caveats: The quantity of clinical and demographic metadata differed by source and by participant and was supplied without curation.

TCRbeta CDR3 regions were amplified from genomic DNA by means of the immunoSEQ Assay, a bias-controlled multiplex PCR. In the paper's pipeline: Within the assay, amplification of reference gene primers was used to estimate how many nucleated cells each sample contained. To quantify the absolute abundance of each unique TCRbeta CDR3 rearrangement, sequence reads were collapsed and filtered. For each sample, productive Simpson clonality was calculated as the square root of Simpson's diversity index across productive rearrangements. TCRdb re-hosts the immuneACCESS table, in-frame sequences only. Its copies lack some clones; in the studies checked, an unresolved V gene accounts for under half of them, and the cause for the rest is not known. V, J and clone size derive from that table, while D and trimming were established from the DNA sequence. A total of around 160,000 clones appear in this sample, less than 90% of them only once. 38% of the sample goes to the ten largest clones.

Whole blood was collected in K2EDTA tubes by collaborating institutions according to the institutions' own protocols. For TCRbeta analysis, collaborators shipped samples in one of three forms: frozen whole blood, isolated PBMCs, or DNA extracted from either of those sample types. The sequenced material came from peripheral blood. The sequence joins TRBV28 to TRBJ1-4, and possibly TRBD1, on 5 matching bases. This receptor was taken from a human donor in a cohort sampled during active COVID-19. CDR3 reads: CASSLPQTQGTEKLFF. In nucleotides, the sequence is TGTGCCAGCAGTTTACCCCAGACTCAGGGAACTGAAAAACTGTTTTTT.